This T cell receptor beta chain comes out of a study of blood T cell repertoires in COVID-19. About the study: Italy, Spain and the United States were the sources of the convalescent and acute COVID-19 samples. The analysed material was cDNA or gDNA that came from T cells, B-cell-depleted T cells, or PBMCs.

Original handling: Cell counts per sample came from amplifying reference gene primers. The table came from immunoSEQ multiplex PCR; TCRdb's copy has only in-frame clones and leaves some out. For V, J and clone size, that table is used; D and trimming come from the DNA. The sample carries approximately 25,000 clones, 82% recorded once. Trimming removed 5 bases from V and 6 bases from J, with 18 bases in between. CDR1 is SGHRS and CDR2 is YFSETQ in the germline V gene. This CDR3 contains 16 residues. The sequenced material came from peripheral blood. The chain employs TRBV5-1 and TRBJ1-6; D not certain. This receptor was obtained from a human donor in a cohort sampled during active COVID-19. DNA for the CDR3: TGCGCCAGCAGAGATACCCCGGGATTCGGTAATTCACCCCTCCACTTT. Protein sequence: CASRDTPGFGNSPLHF.